The rows below give T cell receptor beta chains drawn from one sample of a study of cytomegalovirus exposure and HLA in healthy donors. The table came from immunoSEQ multiplex PCR; TCRdb's copy has only in-frame clones and leaves some out. This sample yields some 59,000 clones, of which about four fifths are seen a single time; approximately 3% belongs to the top ten. The source material was PBMCs. The origin of the receptors is a woman younger than 35 in good health and CMV-seronegative. Each CDR3 is given with its conserved first and last residue. Size values are once, few and many counts, or a class for expanded clones, and some rows have none.

>once|TRBJ2-2|TRBV7-3
CASSYSTGLVNTGELFF
>NA|TRBJ2-4|TRBV11-2
CASSPDWGSQYF
>NA|TRBJ2-1|TRBV29-1
CSVSADRGSSYNEQFF
>NA|TRBJ2-7|TRBV6-6
CASPCPGHTSYEQYF
>NA|TRBJ2-1|TRBV27
CASSLSTTSIYNEQFF
>NA|TRBJ2-3|TRBV28
CASSSLREGPQYF
>NA|TRBJ1-1|TRBV5-5
CASSFSSDTEAFF
>NA|TRBJ2-7|TRBV6-1
CASSTGQGAYEQYF
>NA|TRBJ2-1|TRBV7-2
CASSLTQSGLGDFF
>NA|TRBJ2-1|TRBV6-1
CASSGGTGEFF
>NA|TRBJ1-1|TRBV6-6
CASSYSPDRGTEAFF
>NA|TRBJ1-2|TRBV27
CASSLSSVGRGVGGYTF
>NA|TRBJ2-3|TRBV28
CASSSLGGNTDTQYF
>NA|TRBJ1-1|TRBV5-4
CASSFAENTEAFF
>NA|TRBJ1-3|TRBV9
CASSVRAGGLGNTIYF
>NA|TRBJ2-1|TRBV7-2
CASSLAVAGYEQFF
>NA|TRBJ1-5|TRBV6-1
CASRVTGGNQPQHF
>NA|TRBJ1-1|TRBV7-6
CASSQGQGDTEAFF
>NA|TRBJ2-1|TRBV6-1
CASSEAPPGGAAVNEQFF
>NA|TRBJ2-3|TRBV28
CASSSTGGTDTQYF
>NA|TRBJ2-7|TRBV11-2
CASSTSGTGGHEQYF
>NA|TRBJ2-3|TRBV10-3
CAINPASGTSTDTQYF
>NA|TRBJ2-7|TRBV9
CASSVGTGDYYEQYF
>once|TRBJ2-5|TRBV28
CASSLRGGLRETQYF
>NA|TRBJ1-2|TRBV9
CASSPRTPSYGYTF
>NA|TRBJ2-7|TRBV6-4
CASSEQTGSSYEQYF